Presented here are 32 T cell receptor beta chains from one specimen sequenced in a study of response to subunit inactivated influenza vaccine. MiXCR, run by TCRdb on the RT-PCR reads, gives a single entry per CDR3 protein. This table has some 640,000 distinct CDR3 sequences, approximately 13% appearing once. The material sequenced was PBMCs from blood, taken 14 to 15 days before vaccination. All receptors come from a middle-aged man who received an inactivated influenza vaccine.

The chain links TRBV7-2 to TRBJ2-5; no reliable D call. The CDR3 runs 13 residues. V lost 2 bases and J lost 5, with 9 bases in between. Germline CDR1 reads SGHTA; CDR2 reads FQGNSA. The CDR3 sequence is CASSLKGPETQYF. Here the CDR3 DNA reads TGTGCCAGCAGCTTAAAAGGGCCGGAGACCCAGTACTTC. Complete variable domain (other parts from reference TRBV7-2 and TRBJ2-5): GAGVSQSPSNKVTEKGKDVELRCDPISGHTALYWYRQSLGQGLEFLIYFQGNSAPDKSGLPSDRFSAERTGGSVSTLTIQRTQQEDSAVYLCASSLKGPETQYFGPGTRLLVL.

The chain has TRBV14 and TRBJ1-1, with D perhaps matching TRBD1 (6 bases). The V end was cut by 2 bases, the J end by 2 bases, with 15 bases between. The CDR3 runs 16 residues. CDR1 SGHDN and CDR2 FVKESK come from the germline V gene. The CDR3 DNA follows: TGTGCCAGCAGCCAAAGCGACAGGATTATAAACACTGAAGCTTTCTTT. Amino acid sequence: CASSQSDRIINTEAFF.

This chain links TRBV12-3 or TRBV12-4 with TRBJ1-4; D gene uncertain. The CDR3 length is 13 residues. The V and J ends lost 3 bases and 7 bases respectively, with 9 bases between them. CDR3 loop: CASSFQLREKLFF. CDR3 DNA: TGTGCCAGCAGTTTCCAGCTTCGTGAAAAACTGTTTTTT.

The V call is TRBV5-1, the J call TRBJ2-1; 8 bases fit TRBD1. The trim removed 1 base at V and 5 bases at J, leaving 2 bases unmatched. CDR3 size: 14 residues. The germline V gene encodes CDR1 SGHRS and CDR2 YFSETQ. The CDR3 DNA follows: TGCGCCAGCAGCTTGCCGGGACAGGACAATGAGCAGTTCTTC. It yields the protein CASSLPGQDNEQFF. Full variable domain (remainder filled in from reference TRBV5-1 and TRBJ2-1): KAGVTQTPRYLIKTRGQQVTLSCSPISGHRSVSWYQQTPGQGLQFLFEYFSETQRNKGNFPGRFSGRQFSNSRSEMNVSTLELGDSALYLCASSLPGQDNEQFFGPGTRLTVL.

This clonotype occurred many times. V is TRBV20-1 and J is TRBJ2-3, with TRBD1 matching 12 bases. The V segment lost 5 bases and the J segment 8 bases; nucleotides outside the gene matches: 8. This CDR3 contains 14 residues. In germline, CDR1 is DFQATT, CDR2 SNEGSKA (reference sequence). CDR3 protein: CSASRDRGLFTQYF. CDR3 coding DNA: TGCAGTGCTTCTCGGGACAGGGGGCTCTTTACGCAGTATTTT.

This clonotype was seen only a few times. V is TRBV6-1 and J is TRBJ1-1; the D is unclear. The V end was cut by 5 bases, the J end by 4 bases, with 11 bases between. The CDR3 runs 13 residues. In germline, CDR1 is MNHNS, CDR2 SASEGT. CDR3 nucleotides: TGTGCCAGCAGTCCACGCTATACCACTGAAGCTTTCTTT. It specifies CASSPRYTTEAFF.

This clonotype was detected only a few times. The chain couples TRBV29-1 to TRBJ2-6; 12 nucleotides align to TRBD2. Germline CDR1 reads SQVTM; CDR2 reads ANQGSEA. V trimming: 1 base; J trimming: 3 bases; junction bases outside the gene matches: 16. The CDR3 extends over 21 amino acids. The CDR3 bases are TGCAGCGTTGAAGTTCCCTACCTCTCTAGCGGGAGGGCCCGTGGGGCCAACGTCCTGACTTTC. This encodes CSVEVPYLSSGRARGANVLTF.

In this sample, this clonotype turned up a few times. The CDR3 region has the DNA TGTGCCAGCAGCTCCACAGACAGGGGAGGTTACTACGAGCAGTACTTC. It specifies CASSSTDRGGYYEQYF. This chain joins TRBV7-8 and TRBJ2-7; 8 bases align to TRBD1. CDR3 length: 16 residues. Germline V gene sequence: CDR1 SGHVS, CDR2 FQNEAQ. The V and J ends lost 4 bases and 3 bases, in that order; junction bases with no gene match: 11.

This clonotype was seen more than once but under ten times. V gene TRBV5-1 combines with J gene TRBJ2-7; 7 bases align to TRBD1. This CDR3 contains 13 residues. V trimming: 4 bases; J trimming: 3 bases; junction bases outside the gene matches: 4. CDR1 and CDR2 (germline): SGHRS, YFSETQ. CDR3 sequence reads: CASSKGQNYEQYF. CDR3 nucleotides: TGCGCCAGCAGCAAGGGACAGAACTACGAGCAGTACTTC.

The table lists this clonotype with a few counts. V gene TRBV20-1 combines with J gene TRBJ2-1, with D possibly called TRBD1 or TRBD2 (5 bases each). Germline CDR1 DFQATT, CDR2 SNEGSKA (reference sequence). The CDR3 consists of 13 residues. In DNA form, the CDR3 reads TGCGGACACCGGGACGCCAGCTACAATGAGCAGTTCTTC. Its protein product is CGHRDASYNEQFF.

The chain uses TRBV5-1 and TRBJ1-4; weak D call: TRBD1 (6 bases). The germline V gene encodes CDR1 SGHRS and CDR2 YFSETQ. This CDR3 is built from 15 residues. V lost 0 bases to trimming and J lost 5 bases, with 11 bases between them. The CDR3 DNA reads as TGCGCCAGCAGCTTGGATGGACAGAGAAATGAAAAACTGTTTTTT. Its translation is CASSLDGQRNEKLFF. Variable domain in full (rest from reference TRBV5-1 and TRBJ1-4): KAGVTQTPRYLIKTRGQQVTLSCSPISGHRSVSWYQQTPGQGLQFLFEYFSETQRNKGNFPGRFSGRQFSNSRSEMNVSTLELGDSALYLCASSLDGQRNEKLFFGSGTQLSVL.

This clonotype occurred many times. This sequence joins TRBV18 and TRBJ1-5; D is ambiguous. The germline gives CDR1 KGHSH, CDR2 LQKENI. This CDR3 has 18 residues. V was pared by 5 bases and J by 2 bases, with 22 bases between. The CDR3 region has the DNA TGTGCCAGCTCATCGAGAGGGTTGCAGGACCGTGGCAATCAGCCCCAGCATTTT. Translating it yields CASSSRGLQDRGNQPQHF.

The CDR3 DNA reads TGTGCCAGCAGCCTAGGGTGGGGCTCGCGCCAAGAGACCCAGTACTTC. Amino acid sequence: CASSLGWGSRQETQYF. The chain is built from TRBV7-2 and TRBJ2-5; a weak D match, TRBD1 (5 bases). The CDR3 extends over 16 amino acids. From germline, CDR1 is SGHTA and CDR2 FQGNSA. V gave up 5 bases and J gave up 1 base, with 17 bases separating them.

The chain recombines TRBV6-2 or TRBV6-3 with TRBJ2-3; 8 bases are shared with TRBD1. Germline CDR1 is MNHEY and CDR2 is SVGEGT. V was clipped by 6 bases and J by 5 bases; unmatched bases: 4. The CDR3 is 13 residues long. CDR3 coding DNA: TGTGCCAGCAGGGGACAGGCGGTAGATACGCAGTATTTT. Translating it yields CASRGQAVDTQYF.

This clonotype was detected only a few times. The chain combines TRBV14 with TRBJ2-5; possibly TRBD1 for D (5 bases). The CDR3 consists of 16 residues. V lost 0 bases and J lost 6, with 17 bases in between. Per the germline V gene, CDR1 is SGHDN and CDR2 is FVKESK. CDR3 amino acids: CASSQEGLRSAQTQYF. For the CDR3, the DNA is TGTGCCAGCAGCCAAGAGGGGCTCCGATCTGCTCAGACCCAGTACTTC.

This clonotype was found many times. CDR3 in amino acids: CASTSQSYYGYTF. The DNA of the CDR3 is TGTGCCAGCACCTCGCAAAGTTACTATGGCTACACCTTC. The rearrangement joins TRBV7-2 to TRBJ1-2; D unresolved. This CDR3 has 13 amino acids. The V and J ends lost 7 bases and 3 bases respectively, with 12 bases between them. CDR1 and CDR2 (germline): SGHTA, FQGNSA.

J is TRBJ1-2 and V is TRBV12-3 or TRBV12-4, with D unresolved. Trimming removed 5 bases from V and 4 bases from J, with 17 bases in between. The CDR3 runs 15 residues. CDR3 coding DNA: TGTGCCAGCAGTACAACGGAGAGCCCCTTCTATGGCTACACCTTC. Translating gives CASSTTESPFYGYTF.

This chain uses TRBV30 with TRBJ2-7; perhaps TRBD1 as D (5 bases). V was pared by 3 bases and J by 0 bases, with 15 bases between. Germline V CDR1 and CDR2: GTSNPN, SVGIG (reference sequence). The CDR3 runs to 15 residues. CDR3 nucleotide sequence: TGTGCCTGGAGCGCCGGCAGGGCATCCTCCTACGAGCAGTACTTC. Protein sequence: CAWSAGRASSYEQYF.

This rearrangement joins TRBV7-9 to TRBJ1-1, with D perhaps TRBD1 (5 bases). The CDR3 is made up of 17 amino acids. The V gene lost 1 base and the J gene lost 0 bases, with 15 bases spanning the gap. Per germline, CDR1 SEHNR and CDR2 FQNEAQ (reference sequence). CDR3 sequence (DNA): TGTGCCAGCAGCTTAGGGGTGGGGCAACTTTTGAACACTGAAGCTTTCTTT. This encodes CASSLGVGQLLNTEAFF.

The V and J genes are TRBV9 and TRBJ2-6, with D possibly being TRBD1 (6 bases). The CDR3 runs 18 residues. Per the germline V gene, CDR1 is SGDLS and CDR2 is YYNGEE. With 2 bases removed from V and 0 bases from J, the gap between germline ends came to 15 bases. CDR3 bases: TGTGCCAGCAGCGTCCGACAGGAATCCTTCTCTGGGGCCAACGTCCTGACTTTC. Translating it yields CASSVRQESFSGANVLTF.

V usage is TRBV7-8 and J usage is TRBJ2-5; the D is unclear. The germline V and J ends were trimmed by 0 bases and 1 base, with 6 bases remaining between them. The CDR3 has 14 amino acids. CDR1 and CDR2 from the germline V gene are SGHVS and FQNEAQ. For the CDR3, the DNA is TGTGCCAGCAGCTTAGCGAACAGCCAAGAGACCCAGTACTTC. It is translated as CASSLANSQETQYF.

This rearrangement joins TRBV11-2 to TRBJ2-1; D is undetermined. CDR1 SGHAT and CDR2 FQNNGV come from the germline V gene. The germline V and J ends were trimmed by 5 bases and 5 bases, with 1 base remaining between them. The CDR3 sequence is 10 residues long. DNA for the CDR3: TGTGCCAGCAGCAACAATGAGCAGTTCTTC. It is translated as CASSNNEQFF.

In its sample, this clonotype was seen many times. The chain combines TRBV24-1 with TRBJ2-7, with D possibly TRBD2 on 5 matching bases. V was clipped by 2 bases and J by 3 bases, with 13 bases between them. The germline gives CDR1 KGHDR, CDR2 SFDVKD. The CDR3 spans 15 residues. CDR3 region: CATSDSSGLIYEQYF. The CDR3 nucleotides are TGTGCCACCAGTGATTCTTCCGGACTTATCTACGAGCAGTACTTC.

This clonotype was counted between two and nine times. The chain recombines TRBV6-2 or TRBV6-3 with TRBJ2-7; 8 bases match TRBD1. The CDR3 consists of 16 residues. Trimming took 6 bases from V and 2 from J; bases not matched to a gene: 12. The germline V gene has CDR1 MNHEY and CDR2 SVGEGT. The CDR3 DNA reads as TGTGCCAGCAGAACCCGAGGGCAGGGGGCCCCCTACGAGCAGTACTTC. Its translation: CASRTRGQGAPYEQYF.

This clonotype was counted between two and nine times. This chain joins TRBV6-2 or TRBV6-3 and TRBJ2-1; TRBD1 agrees at 8 bases. Germline CDR1 MNHEY, CDR2 SVGEGT. The trim removed 6 bases at V and 4 bases at J, leaving 11 bases unmatched. The CDR3 loop spans 16 amino acids. The CDR3 DNA reads TGTGCCAGCAGACCCTCCAGGGGGCCCCCTTACAATGAGCAGTTCTTC. Encoded protein: CASRPSRGPPYNEQFF.

The V call is TRBV27, the J call TRBJ2-1; no firm D call. The CDR3 has 13 residues. From germline, CDR1 is MNHEY and CDR2 SMNVEV (reference sequence). Trimming removed 2 bases at V and 7 bases at J, with 9 bases between. The CDR3, as DNA: TGTGCCAGCAGTTTAACCGAAACAAATGAGCAGTTCTTC. Protein product: CASSLTETNEQFF.

This chain links TRBV10-3 with TRBJ1-5; D is perhaps TRBD1 (6 bases). This CDR3 region has 16 residues. V shed 0 bases and J shed 4 bases, with 13 bases lying between them. The germline V gene has CDR1 ENHRY and CDR2 SYGVKD. CDR3 nucleotide sequence: TGTGCCATCAGTGAGTCTTCGGGGGGCGTTAATCAGCCCCAGCATTTT. Protein: CAISESSGGVNQPQHF.

The J gene is TRBJ1-2, the V gene TRBV5-5; tentative D call: TRBD1 (5 bases). The CDR3 loop spans 15 amino acids. Germline V gene lookup returns CDR1 SGHKS and CDR2 YYEKEE (reference sequence). The V gene lost 2 bases and the J gene lost 8 bases, with 19 bases spanning the gap. The chain's CDR3 is CASSFVRRGRGGYTF. The CDR3, as DNA: TGTGCCAGCAGCTTCGTCCGCCGGGGGAGAGGGGGCTACACCTTC. Drawing the rest from reference TRBV5-5 and TRBJ1-2, the complete variable domain is DAGVTQSPTHLIKTRGQQVTLRCSPISGHKSVSWYQQVLGQGPQFIFQYYEKEERGRGNFPDRFSARQFPNYSSELNVNALLLGDSALYLCASSFVRRGRGGYTFGSGTRLTVV.

This chain joins TRBV12-3 or TRBV12-4 and TRBJ1-1, with unresolved D. The CDR3 is 14 amino acids. Between the trimmed V and J ends, which lost 2 bases and 0 bases, there was a span of 7 bases. DNA for the CDR3: TGTGCCAGCAGTTTATGGGCAGTGAACACTGAAGCTTTCTTT. This codes for CASSLWAVNTEAFF.

This clonotype was observed once. V and J are TRBV20-1 and TRBJ2-5; TRBD1 aligns across 9 bases. V shed 1 base and J 2 bases; nucleotides not matched to a gene: 2. Germline V CDR1 and CDR2: DFQATT, SNEGSKA (reference sequence). The CDR3 has 14 amino acids. The CDR3 coding sequence is TGCAGTGCTAGAGCACAGGGGGCACAAGAGACCCAGTACTTC. Its translation: CSARAQGAQETQYF.

V gene TRBV6-5 combines with J gene TRBJ1-2; D gene ambiguous. This CDR3 is built from 14 residues. Germline loops: CDR1 MNHEY, CDR2 SVGAGI. V was shortened by 2 bases and J by 6 bases, with 13 bases between the two germline ends. CDR3 amino acids: CASSYRALSDGYTF. In nucleotides, the CDR3 is TGTGCCAGCAGTTACCGGGCCCTGAGTGATGGCTACACCTTC.

This clonotype was counted many times. CDR3 sequence (DNA): TGTGCCAGCAGTTCTCCTCATTACGAGCAGTACTTC. It specifies CASSSPHYEQYF. This sequence joins TRBV28 and TRBJ2-7; D call uncertain. The germline V and J ends were trimmed by 4 bases and 4 bases, with 8 bases remaining between them. The CDR3 is 12 residues long. Germline CDR1 reads MDHEN; CDR2 reads SYDVKM.